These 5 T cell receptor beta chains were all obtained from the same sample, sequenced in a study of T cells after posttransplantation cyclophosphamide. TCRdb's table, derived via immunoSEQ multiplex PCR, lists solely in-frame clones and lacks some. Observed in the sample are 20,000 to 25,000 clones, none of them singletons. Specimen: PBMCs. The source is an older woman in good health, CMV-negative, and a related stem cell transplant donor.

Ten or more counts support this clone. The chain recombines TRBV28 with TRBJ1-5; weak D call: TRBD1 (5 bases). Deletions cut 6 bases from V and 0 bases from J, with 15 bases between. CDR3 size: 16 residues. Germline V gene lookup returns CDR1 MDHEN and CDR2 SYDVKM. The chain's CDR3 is CASSTPGGYSNQPQHF. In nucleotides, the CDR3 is TGTGCCAGCAGCACCCCGGGGGGGTATAGCAATCAGCCCCAGCATTTT.

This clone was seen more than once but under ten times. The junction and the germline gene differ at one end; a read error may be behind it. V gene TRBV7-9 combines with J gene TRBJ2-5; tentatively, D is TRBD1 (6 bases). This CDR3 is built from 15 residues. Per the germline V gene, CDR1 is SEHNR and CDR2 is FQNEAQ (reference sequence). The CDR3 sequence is CASSFLGAVQEAQYF. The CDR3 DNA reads TGTGCCAGCAGCTTCCTGGGGGCAGTACAAGAGGCCCAGTACTTC.

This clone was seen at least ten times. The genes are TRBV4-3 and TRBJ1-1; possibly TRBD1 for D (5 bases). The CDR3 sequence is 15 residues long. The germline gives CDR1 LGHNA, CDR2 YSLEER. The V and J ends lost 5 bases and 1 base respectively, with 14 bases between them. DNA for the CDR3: TGCGCCAGCAGCTCACGCAGGGCAACGAACACTGAAGCTTTCTTT. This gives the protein CASSSRRATNTEAFF.

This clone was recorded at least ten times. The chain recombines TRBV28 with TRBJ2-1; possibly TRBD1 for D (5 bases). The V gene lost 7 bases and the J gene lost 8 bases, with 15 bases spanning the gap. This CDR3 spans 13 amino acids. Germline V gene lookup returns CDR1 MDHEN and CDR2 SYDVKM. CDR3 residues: CASTTQGWDEQFF. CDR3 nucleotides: TGTGCCAGCACCACTCAGGGTTGGGATGAGCAGTTCTTC.

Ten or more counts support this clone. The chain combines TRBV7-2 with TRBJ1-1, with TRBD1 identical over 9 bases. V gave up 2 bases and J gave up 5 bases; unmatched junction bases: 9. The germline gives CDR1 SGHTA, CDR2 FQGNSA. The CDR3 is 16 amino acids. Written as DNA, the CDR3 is TGTGCCAGCAGCTTATCCATCGGGACAGGGATTACTGAAGCTTTCTTT. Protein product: CASSLSIGTGITEAFF.